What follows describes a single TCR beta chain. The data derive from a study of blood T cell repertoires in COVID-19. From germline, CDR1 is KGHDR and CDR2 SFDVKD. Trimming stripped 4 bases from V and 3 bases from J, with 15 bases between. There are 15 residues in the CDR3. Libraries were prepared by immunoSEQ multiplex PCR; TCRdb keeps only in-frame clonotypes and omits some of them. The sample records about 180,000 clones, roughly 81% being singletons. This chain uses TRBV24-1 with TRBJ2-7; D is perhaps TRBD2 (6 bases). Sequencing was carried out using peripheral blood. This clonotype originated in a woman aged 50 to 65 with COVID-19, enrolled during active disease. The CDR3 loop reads CATSDSKGLSYEQYF. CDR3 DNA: TGTGCCACCAGTGACTCAAAAGGACTAAGCTACGAGCAGTACTTC.